This TCR beta chain comes out of a study of shared clonotypes between healthy human individuals. Study-wide background: Donors consisted of two women and three men between 18 and 49.

CD4+ cell separation produced CD45RA+ naive and CD45RA-negative memory subsets. Study observations and caveats: It was only blood that was sampled, and tissue repertoires likely differ. Depth of sequencing was expected to influence donor clonotype sharing.

Comment on this clone: Its antigen is unknown.

Here immunoSEQ multiplex PCR was the method, and the copy in TCRdb shows in-frame clones only, minus some. The sample yields 2 million or so clones, 85% to 95% seen once. V lost 1 base to trimming and J lost 0 bases; unmatched junction nucleotides: 1. The CDR3 loop spans 15 amino acids. From germline, CDR1 is SGHTA and CDR2 FQGNSA. The origin of this receptor is a man younger than 35 in good health. The sequenced sample consisted of naive CD4+ T cells sorted from blood. Subset given: CD45RA+ positively selected. The J gene is TRBJ1-2, the V gene TRBV7-2; 8 nucleotides agree with TRBD1. This CDR3 is CASSLDRGTNYGYTF. The CDR3 DNA follows: TGTGCCAGCAGCTTAGACAGGGGGACTAACTATGGCTACACCTTC.